The clone carrying this T cell receptor (beta chain) has a single count. Its antigen is as yet unknown. Use of 60 Vbeta and 13 Jbeta primers characterized the PCR. The protocol was immunoSEQ multiplex PCR, while the TCRdb copy is restricted to in-frame clones and leaves out a portion. This sample has roughly 140,000 clones; 64% occur once, and the top ten carry around 3%. This sample was taken from a study of cytomegalovirus exposure and HLA in healthy donors. Regarding the study as a whole: Presence/absence comparisons presumed near-even sequencing depth among donors. A later analysis appeared to link common viral pathogens to several of the most significant clusters.

At collection, donors were nominally healthy, but unrecorded immune exposures were probable. This CDR3 is built from 16 residues. Unmatched junction bases numbered 7, after V lost 7 bases and J lost 1 base. Germline V gene sequence: CDR1 SNHLY, CDR2 FYNNEI. V is TRBV2 and J is TRBJ1-5; TRBD1 matches 10 bases. The source material was PBMCs. This clonotype was sampled from a woman in her twenties or thirties in good health and CMV-seropositive. CDR3 amino acids: CASTSGQGESNQPQHF. The CDR3 DNA follows: TGTGCCAGCACTTCAGGACAGGGGGAGAGCAATCAGCCCCAGCATTTT. The full variable domain, rest sourced from reference TRBV2 and TRBJ1-5, is EPEVTQTPSHQVTQMGQEVILRCVPISNHLYFYWYRQILGQKVEFLVSFYNNEISEKSEIFDDQFSVERPDGSNFTLKIRSTKLEDSAMYFCASTSGQGESNQPQHFGDGTRLSIL.